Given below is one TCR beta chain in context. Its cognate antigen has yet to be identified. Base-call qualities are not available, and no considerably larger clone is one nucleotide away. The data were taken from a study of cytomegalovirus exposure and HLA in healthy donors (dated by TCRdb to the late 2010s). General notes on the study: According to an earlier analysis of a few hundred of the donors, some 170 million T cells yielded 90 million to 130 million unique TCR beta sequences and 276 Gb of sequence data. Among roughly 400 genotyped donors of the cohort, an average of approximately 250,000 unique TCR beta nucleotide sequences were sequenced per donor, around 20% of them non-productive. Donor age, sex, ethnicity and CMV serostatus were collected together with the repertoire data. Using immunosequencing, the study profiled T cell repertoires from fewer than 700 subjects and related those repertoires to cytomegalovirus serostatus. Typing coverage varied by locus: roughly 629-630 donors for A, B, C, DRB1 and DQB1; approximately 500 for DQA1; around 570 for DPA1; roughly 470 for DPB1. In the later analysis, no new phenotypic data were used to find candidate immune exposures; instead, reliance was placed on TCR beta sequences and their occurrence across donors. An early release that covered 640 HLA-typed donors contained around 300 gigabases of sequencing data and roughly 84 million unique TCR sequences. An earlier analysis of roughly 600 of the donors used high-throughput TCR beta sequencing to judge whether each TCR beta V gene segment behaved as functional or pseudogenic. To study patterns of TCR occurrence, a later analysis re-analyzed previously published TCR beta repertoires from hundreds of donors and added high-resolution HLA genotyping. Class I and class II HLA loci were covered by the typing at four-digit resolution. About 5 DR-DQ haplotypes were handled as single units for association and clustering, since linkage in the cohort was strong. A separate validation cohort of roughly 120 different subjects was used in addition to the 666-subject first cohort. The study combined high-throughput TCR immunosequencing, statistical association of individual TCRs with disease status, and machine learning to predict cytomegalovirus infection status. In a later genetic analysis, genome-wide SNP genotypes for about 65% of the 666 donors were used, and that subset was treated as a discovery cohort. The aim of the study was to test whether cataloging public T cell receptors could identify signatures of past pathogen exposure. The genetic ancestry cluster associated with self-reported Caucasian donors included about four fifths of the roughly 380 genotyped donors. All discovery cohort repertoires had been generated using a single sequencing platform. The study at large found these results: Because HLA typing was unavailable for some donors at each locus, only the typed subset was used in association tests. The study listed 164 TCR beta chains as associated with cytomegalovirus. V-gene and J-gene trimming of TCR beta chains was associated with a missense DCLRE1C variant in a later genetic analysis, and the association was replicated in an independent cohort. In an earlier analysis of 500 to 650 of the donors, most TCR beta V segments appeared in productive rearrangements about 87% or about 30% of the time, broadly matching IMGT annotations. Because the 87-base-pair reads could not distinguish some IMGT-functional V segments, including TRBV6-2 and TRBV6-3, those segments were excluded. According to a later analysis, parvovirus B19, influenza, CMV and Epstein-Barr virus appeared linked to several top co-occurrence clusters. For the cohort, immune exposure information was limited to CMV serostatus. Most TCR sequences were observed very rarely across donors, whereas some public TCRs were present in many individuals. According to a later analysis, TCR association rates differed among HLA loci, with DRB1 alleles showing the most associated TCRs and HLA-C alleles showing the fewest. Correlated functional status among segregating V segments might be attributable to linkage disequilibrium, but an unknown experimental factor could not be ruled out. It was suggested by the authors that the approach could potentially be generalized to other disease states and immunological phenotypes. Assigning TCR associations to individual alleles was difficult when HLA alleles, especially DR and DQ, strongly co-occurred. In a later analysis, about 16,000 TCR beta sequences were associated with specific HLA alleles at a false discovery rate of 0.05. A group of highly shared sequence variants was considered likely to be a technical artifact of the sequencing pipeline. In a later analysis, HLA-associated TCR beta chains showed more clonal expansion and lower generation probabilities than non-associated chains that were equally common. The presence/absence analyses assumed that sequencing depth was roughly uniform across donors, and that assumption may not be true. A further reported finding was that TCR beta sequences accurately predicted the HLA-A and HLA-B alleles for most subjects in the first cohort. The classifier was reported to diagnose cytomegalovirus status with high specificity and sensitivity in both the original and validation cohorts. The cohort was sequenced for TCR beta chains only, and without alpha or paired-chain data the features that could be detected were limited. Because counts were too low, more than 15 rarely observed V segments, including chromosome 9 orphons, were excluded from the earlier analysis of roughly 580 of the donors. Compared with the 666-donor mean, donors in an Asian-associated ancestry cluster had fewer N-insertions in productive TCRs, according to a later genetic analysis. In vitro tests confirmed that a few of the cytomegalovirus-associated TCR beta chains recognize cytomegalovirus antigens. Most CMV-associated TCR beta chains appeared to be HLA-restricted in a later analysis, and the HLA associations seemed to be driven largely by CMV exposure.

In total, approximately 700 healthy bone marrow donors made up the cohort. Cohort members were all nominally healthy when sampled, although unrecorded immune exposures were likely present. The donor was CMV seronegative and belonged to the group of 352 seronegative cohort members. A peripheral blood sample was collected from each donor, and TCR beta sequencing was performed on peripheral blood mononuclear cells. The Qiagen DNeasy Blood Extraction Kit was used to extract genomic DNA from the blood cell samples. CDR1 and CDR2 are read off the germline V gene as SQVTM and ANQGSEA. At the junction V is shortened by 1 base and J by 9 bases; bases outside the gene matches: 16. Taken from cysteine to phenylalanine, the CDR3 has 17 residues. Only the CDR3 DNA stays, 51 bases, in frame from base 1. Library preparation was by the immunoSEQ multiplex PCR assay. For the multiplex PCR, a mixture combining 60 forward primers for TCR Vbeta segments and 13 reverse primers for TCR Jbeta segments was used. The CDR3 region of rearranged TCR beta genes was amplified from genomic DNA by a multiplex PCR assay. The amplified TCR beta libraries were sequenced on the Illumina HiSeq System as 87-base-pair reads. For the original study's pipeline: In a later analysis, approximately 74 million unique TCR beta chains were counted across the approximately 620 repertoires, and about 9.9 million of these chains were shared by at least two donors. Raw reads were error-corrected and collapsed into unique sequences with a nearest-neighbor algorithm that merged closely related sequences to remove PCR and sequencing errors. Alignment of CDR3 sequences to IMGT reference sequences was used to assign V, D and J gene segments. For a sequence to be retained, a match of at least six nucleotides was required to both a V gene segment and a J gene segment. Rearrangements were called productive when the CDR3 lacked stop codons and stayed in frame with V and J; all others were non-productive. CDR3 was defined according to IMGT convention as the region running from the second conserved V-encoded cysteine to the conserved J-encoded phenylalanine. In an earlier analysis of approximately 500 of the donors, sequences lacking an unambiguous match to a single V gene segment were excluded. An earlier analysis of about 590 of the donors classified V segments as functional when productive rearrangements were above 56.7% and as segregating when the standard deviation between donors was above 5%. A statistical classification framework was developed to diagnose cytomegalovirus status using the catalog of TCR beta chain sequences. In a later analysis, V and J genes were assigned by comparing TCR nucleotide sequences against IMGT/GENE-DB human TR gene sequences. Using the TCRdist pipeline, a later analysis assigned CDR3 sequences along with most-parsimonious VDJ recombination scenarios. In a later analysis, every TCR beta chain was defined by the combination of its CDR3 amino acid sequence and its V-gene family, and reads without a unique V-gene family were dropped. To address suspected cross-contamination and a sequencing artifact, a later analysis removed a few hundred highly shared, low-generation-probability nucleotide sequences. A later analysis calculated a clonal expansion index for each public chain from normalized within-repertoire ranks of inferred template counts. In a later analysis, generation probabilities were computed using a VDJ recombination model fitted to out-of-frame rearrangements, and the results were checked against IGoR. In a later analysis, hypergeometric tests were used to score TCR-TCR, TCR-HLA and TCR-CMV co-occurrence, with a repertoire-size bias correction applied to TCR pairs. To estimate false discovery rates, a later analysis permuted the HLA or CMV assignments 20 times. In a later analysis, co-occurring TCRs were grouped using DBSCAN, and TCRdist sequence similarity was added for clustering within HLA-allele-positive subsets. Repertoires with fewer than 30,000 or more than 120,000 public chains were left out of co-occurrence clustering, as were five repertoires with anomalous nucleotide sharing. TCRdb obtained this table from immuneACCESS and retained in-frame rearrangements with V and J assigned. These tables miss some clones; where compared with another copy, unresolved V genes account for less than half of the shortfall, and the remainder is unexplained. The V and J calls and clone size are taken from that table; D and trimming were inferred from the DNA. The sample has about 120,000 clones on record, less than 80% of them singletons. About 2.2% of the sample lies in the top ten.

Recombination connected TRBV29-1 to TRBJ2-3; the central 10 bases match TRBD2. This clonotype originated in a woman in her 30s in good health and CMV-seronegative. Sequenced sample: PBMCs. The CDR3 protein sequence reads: CSVEVRWIAGGTATQYF. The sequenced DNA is TGCAGCGTTGAAGTAAGGTGGATAGCGGGAGGTACGGCCACGCAGTATTTT.